The following is a T cell receptor (beta chain) sequence with its context. The antigen remains undetermined. This specimen belongs to a study of shared clonotypes between healthy human individuals. General study results and limits: Clonotypes not shared had lower generation probabilities than those common to all four donors.

The V end lost 5 bases, the J end lost 0 bases, and 8 bases lay between the germline ends. CDR1 is SEHNR, CDR2 FQNEAQ, per germline (reference sequence). The CDR3 totals 14 residues. CD45RO-negative, CCR7-selected cells formed the naive CD8 fraction, which excluded terminally differentiated effector memory CD45RA+ cells. This table comes from immunoSEQ multiplex PCR, and its TCRdb copy is limited to in-frame clones, with some not included. The table has under 1 million clones, 92% seen once; the top ten hold under 30%. The rearrangement uses TRBV7-9 and TRBJ2-1; D gene unclear. This TCR was sampled from a young man in good health. Sequencing used naive CD8+ T cells sorted from blood. CDR3 nucleotide sequence: TGTGCCAGCAGCCATCGGATCTCCTACAATGAGCAGTTCTTC. It encodes CASSHRISYNEQFF.